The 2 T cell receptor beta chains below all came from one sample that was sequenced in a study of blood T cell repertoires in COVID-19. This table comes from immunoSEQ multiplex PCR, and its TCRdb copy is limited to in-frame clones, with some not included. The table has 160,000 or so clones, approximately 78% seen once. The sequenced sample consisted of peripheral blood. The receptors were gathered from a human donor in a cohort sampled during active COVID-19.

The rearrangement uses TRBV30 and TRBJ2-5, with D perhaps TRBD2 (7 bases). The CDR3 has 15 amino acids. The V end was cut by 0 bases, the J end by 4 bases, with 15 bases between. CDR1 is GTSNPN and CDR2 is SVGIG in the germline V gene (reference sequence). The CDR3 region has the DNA TGTGCCTGGAGTGTTAGGGGGAGGGCCAGAGAGACCCAGTACTTC. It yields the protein CAWSVRGRARETQYF. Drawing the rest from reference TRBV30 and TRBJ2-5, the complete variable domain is SQTIHQWPATLVQPVGSPLSLECTVEGTSNPNLYWYRQAAGRGLQLLFYSVGIGQISSEVPQNLSASRPQDRQFILSSKKLLLSDSGFYLCAWSVRGRARETQYFGPGTRLLVL.

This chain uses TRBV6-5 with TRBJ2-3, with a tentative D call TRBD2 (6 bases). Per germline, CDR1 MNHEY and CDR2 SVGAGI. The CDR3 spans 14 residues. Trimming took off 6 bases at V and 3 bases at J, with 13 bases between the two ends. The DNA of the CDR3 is TGTGCCAGCAGCTCGACGGGGGAAACAGATACGCAGTATTTT. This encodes CASSSTGETDTQYF.